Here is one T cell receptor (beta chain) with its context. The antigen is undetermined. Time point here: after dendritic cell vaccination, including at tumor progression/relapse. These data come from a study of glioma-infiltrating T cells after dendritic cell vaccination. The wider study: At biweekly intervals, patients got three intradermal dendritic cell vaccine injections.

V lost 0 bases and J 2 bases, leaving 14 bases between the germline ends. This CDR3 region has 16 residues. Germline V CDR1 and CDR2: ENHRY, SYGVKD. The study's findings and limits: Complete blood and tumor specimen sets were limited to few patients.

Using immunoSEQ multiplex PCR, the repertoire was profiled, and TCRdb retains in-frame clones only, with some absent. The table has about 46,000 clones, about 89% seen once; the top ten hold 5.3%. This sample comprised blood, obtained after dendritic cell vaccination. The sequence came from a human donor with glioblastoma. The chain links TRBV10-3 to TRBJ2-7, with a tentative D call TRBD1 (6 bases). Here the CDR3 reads CAISESNSAGAYEQYF. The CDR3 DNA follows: TGTGCCATCAGTGAGTCGAATTCGGCAGGGGCCTACGAGCAGTACTTC.